This T cell receptor beta chain came from a study of T cell changes during pregnancy in multiple sclerosis. This clone was recorded a few times. Clones were read by immunoSEQ multiplex PCR, and TCRdb kept only the in-frame ones, dropping some. Here the sample spans 55,000 to 65,000 clones, 90% being singletons. V shed 8 bases, J shed 5 bases, and the junction held 6 bases outside the gene matches. Germline V CDR1 and CDR2: SNHLY, FYNNEI. CDR3 length: 15 amino acids. The source was peripheral blood, collected in the first trimester of pregnancy. The chain couples TRBV2 to TRBJ2-2, with TRBD1 matching 12 bases. The clonotype was recovered from a female donor in good health, enrolled as a control in a pregnancy study. CDR3 nucleotides: TGTGCCAGCCGGCCGGGACAGGGGGCAACCGGGGAGCTGTTTTTT. It codes for CASRPGQGATGELFF.